These 11 T cell receptor beta chains originate from one sample sequenced in a study of blood T cell repertoires in COVID-19. Repertoires were generated with immunoSEQ multiplex PCR, while TCRdb's copy carries only in-frame clones and drops some. Among around 360,000 clones, about 90% were seen once, and the ten largest hold 2.5% to 3%. Source material: PBMCs or T cells enriched from blood (not recorded which). These receptors were collected from a woman in her twenties or thirties who had recovered from COVID-19.

The chain joins TRBV5-1 to TRBJ2-7, with 7 bases fitting TRBD1. The V segment lost 4 bases and the J segment 2 bases; nucleotides outside the gene matches: 6. The CDR3 runs to 14 residues. CDR1 and CDR2 (germline): SGHRS, YFSETQ. The CDR3 protein is CASSLDRKTYEQYF. As DNA, the CDR3 is TGCGCCAGCAGCCTGGACAGGAAAACCTACGAGCAGTACTTC.

The chain is built from TRBV7-2 and TRBJ2-1, with 7 nucleotides matching TRBD1. Germline loops: CDR1 SGHTA, CDR2 FQGNSA. V was pared by 5 bases and J by 2 bases, with 9 bases of the junction left unmatched. The CDR3 contains 16 residues. The CDR3 sequence: CASSPGWDSPYNEQFF. CDR3 bases: TGTGCCAGCAGCCCCGGTTGGGACAGTCCCTACAATGAGCAGTTCTTC.

The J gene is TRBJ2-7, the V gene TRBV16; the match to TRBD1 covers 7 bases. Germline loops: CDR1 KGHSY, CDR2 FQNENV. V dropped 3 bases and J dropped 0; count of bases not matched to a gene: 5. This CDR3 comprises 15 residues. CDR3 DNA: TGTGCCAGCAGCCATCGCGGACAGGCCTCCTACGAGCAGTACTTC. Amino acid sequence: CASSHRGQASYEQYF.

CDR3 sequence: CAISRTGQGTEAFF. The CDR3 DNA sequence: TGTGCCATCAGTCGGACAGGGCAGGGGACTGAAGCTTTCTTT. This chain links TRBV10-3 with TRBJ1-1; TRBD1 matches at 8 bases. V was clipped by 5 bases and J by 5 bases; unmatched bases: 7. This CDR3 has 14 residues. Germline V CDR1 and CDR2: ENHRY, SYGVKD.

The rearrangement links TRBV13 to TRBJ1-2; 7 nucleotides line up with TRBD1. The CDR3 totals 15 residues. Losses at the gene ends were 4 bases for V and 4 bases for J; bases not matched to a gene: 9. Germline V gene lookup returns CDR1 PRHDT and CDR2 FYEKMQ (reference sequence). The CDR3 DNA reads TGTGCCAGCAGCTCCCGACAGGGAAAATCCTATGGCTACACCTTC. Amino acid sequence: CASSSRQGKSYGYTF.

The rearrangement joins TRBV27 to TRBJ1-6; 8 nucleotides align to TRBD1. CDR3 length equals 16 residues. With 6 bases clipped from V and 7 bases from J, the junction kept 11 bases outside the gene matches. Germline V gives CDR1 MNHEY, CDR2 SMNVEV (reference sequence). The DNA for the CDR3 is TGTGCCAGCAGCTCCAAGGCAGGGGGCGGAAATTCACCCCTCCACTTT. It translates to CASSSKAGGGNSPLHF.

The V gene is TRBV5-1, the J gene TRBJ2-7; the D gene is possibly TRBD2 (6 bases). V gave up 2 bases and J gave up 5 bases, with 11 bases separating them. Per the germline V gene, CDR1 is SGHRS and CDR2 is YFSETQ. CDR3 size: 13 residues. The CDR3 region has the DNA TGCGCCAGCAGCTTTGGGGGGTTCAACGAGCAGTACTTC. This translates into CASSFGGFNEQYF.

The chain couples TRBV18 to TRBJ1-5; 8 bases align to TRBD1. CDR1 is KGHSH, CDR2 LQKENI, per germline. The CDR3 has 16 residues. V gave up 3 bases and J gave up 0 bases; unmatched junction bases: 4. The CDR3 nucleotides are TGTGCCAGCTCACCCGGGACAGGTGCTAGCAATCAGCCCCAGCATTTT. Translated, it gives CASSPGTGASNQPQHF. Full variable domain (missing parts from reference TRBV18 and TRBJ1-5): NAGVMQNPRHLVRRRGQEARLRCSPMKGHSHVYWYRQLPEEGLKFMVYLQKENIIDESGMPKERFSAEFPKEGPSILRIQQVVRGDSAAYFCASSPGTGASNQPQHFGDGTRLSIL.

The V and J genes are TRBV10-3 and TRBJ2-5; TRBD1 might be the D (5 bases). The CDR3 totals 14 residues. Trimming cost V 6 bases and J 5 bases, with 16 bases left between them. From germline, CDR1 is ENHRY and CDR2 SYGVKD. CDR3 amino acids: CAIRAVGAGETQYF. In DNA form, the CDR3 reads TGTGCCATCAGGGCAGTTGGGGCAGGCGAGACCCAGTACTTC.

This chain joins TRBV7-2 and TRBJ1-1; D unresolved. Germline V gives CDR1 SGHTA, CDR2 FQGNSA. The germline V and J ends were trimmed by 5 bases and 5 bases, with 15 bases remaining between them. This CDR3 region has 14 residues. The CDR3 loop reads CASSQHQAGTEAFF. The CDR3 region has the DNA TGTGCCAGCAGCCAGCACCAGGCGGGGACTGAAGCTTTCTTT.

This chain joins TRBV16 and TRBJ1-4; a weak D match, TRBD1 (6 bases). V gave up 4 bases and J gave up 9 bases, with 18 bases separating them. Germline V gives CDR1 KGHSY, CDR2 FQNENV. This CDR3 is 15 amino acids long. CDR3 residues: CASSPAGTRRQKLFF. CDR3 DNA: TGTGCCAGCAGCCCAGCCGGGACAAGGCGTCAAAAACTGTTTTTT. Full variable domain (rest looked up from reference TRBV16 and TRBJ1-4): GEEVAQTPKHLVRGEGQKAKLYCAPIKGHSYVFWYQQVLKNEFKFLISFQNENVFDETGMPKERFSAKCLPNSPCSLEIQATKLEDSAVYFCASSPAGTRRQKLFFGSGTQLSVL.